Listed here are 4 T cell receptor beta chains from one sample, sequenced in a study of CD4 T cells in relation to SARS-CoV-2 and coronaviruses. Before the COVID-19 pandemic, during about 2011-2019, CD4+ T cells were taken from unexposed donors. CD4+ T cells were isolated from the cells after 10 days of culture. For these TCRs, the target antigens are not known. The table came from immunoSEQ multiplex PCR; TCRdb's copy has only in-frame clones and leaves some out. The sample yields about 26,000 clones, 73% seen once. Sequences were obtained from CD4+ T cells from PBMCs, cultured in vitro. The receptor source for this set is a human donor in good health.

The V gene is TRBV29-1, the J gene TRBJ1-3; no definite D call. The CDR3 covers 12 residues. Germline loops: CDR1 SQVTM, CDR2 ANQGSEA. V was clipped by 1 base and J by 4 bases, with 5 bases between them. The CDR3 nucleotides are TGCAGCGTTGAAGGGTTCGGAAACACCATATATTTT. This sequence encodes CSVEGFGNTIYF. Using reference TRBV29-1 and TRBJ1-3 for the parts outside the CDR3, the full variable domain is SAVISQKPSRDICQRGTSLTIQCQVDSQVTMMFWYRQQPGQSLTLIATANQGSEATYESGFVIDKFPISRPNLTFSTLTVSNMSPEDSSIYLCSVEGFGNTIYFGEGSWLTVV.

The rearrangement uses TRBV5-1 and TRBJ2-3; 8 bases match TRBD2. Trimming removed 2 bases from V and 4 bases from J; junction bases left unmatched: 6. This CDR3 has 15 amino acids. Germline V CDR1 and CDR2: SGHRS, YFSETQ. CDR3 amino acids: CASSLPSGSPDTQYF. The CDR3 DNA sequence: TGCGCCAGCAGCTTACCCAGCGGGAGTCCAGATACGCAGTATTTT.

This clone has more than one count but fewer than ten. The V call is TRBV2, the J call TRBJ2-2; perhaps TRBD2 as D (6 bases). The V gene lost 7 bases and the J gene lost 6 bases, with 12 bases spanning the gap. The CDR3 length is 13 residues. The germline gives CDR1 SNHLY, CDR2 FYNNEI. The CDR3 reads CASNGLYPGELFF. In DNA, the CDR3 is TGTGCCAGCAATGGACTATATCCCGGGGAGCTGTTTTTT. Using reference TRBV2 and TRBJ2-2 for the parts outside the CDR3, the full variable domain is EPEVTQTPSHQVTQMGQEVILRCVPISNHLYFYWYRQILGQKVEFLVSFYNNEISEKSEIFDDQFSVERPDGSNFTLKIRSTKLEDSAMYFCASNGLYPGELFFGEGSRLTVL.

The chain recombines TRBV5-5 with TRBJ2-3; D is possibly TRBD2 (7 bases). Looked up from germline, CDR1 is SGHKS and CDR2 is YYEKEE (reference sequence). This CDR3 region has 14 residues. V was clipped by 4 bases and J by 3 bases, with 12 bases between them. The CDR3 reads CASSGAGATDTQYF. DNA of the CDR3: TGTGCCAGCAGCGGCGCGGGGGCAACAGATACGCAGTATTTT.